The rows below give T cell receptor beta chains drawn from one sample of a study of blood T cell repertoires in COVID-19. TCRdb keeps only in-frame clones here, not all; method: immunoSEQ multiplex PCR. This table holds about 240,000 clones, around four fifths found once. Sample: peripheral blood. These receptors all stem from a woman aged 60-75 years with active or convalescent COVID-19. The CDR3 runs from the conserved cysteine through the conserved F or W. D genes are given only for firm matches. Clone size is not always given. Where it is, it says once, few, many or a class for expanded clones.

clone size	V gene	D gene	J gene	CDR3 protein	CDR3 DNA
once	TRBV10-2	NA	TRBJ2-5	CASSEFGGETQYF	TGCGCCAGCAGTGAGTTTGGAGGGGAGACCCAGTACTTC
once	TRBV19	TRBD2	TRBJ2-3	CASSPQTSGGRSTDTQYF	TGTGCCAGCTCCCCGCAGACTAGCGGGGGGCGAAGCACAGATACGCAGTATTTT
NA	TRBV9	TRBD1	TRBJ1-2	CASSVAGTGTWGYTF	TGTGCCAGCAGCGTAGCCGGGACAGGGACATGGGGCTACACCTTC
NA	TRBV25-1	TRBD1	TRBJ1-5	CASSDGTGGSQPQHF	TGTGCCAGCAGTGACGGGACAGGGGGGAGTCAGCCCCAGCATTTT
NA	TRBV7-3	TRBD2	TRBJ2-3	CASSFGSGGDNTQYF	TGTGCCAGCAGCTTTGGTAGCGGGGGAGACAATACGCAGTATTTT
NA	TRBV3-1/TRBV3-2	NA	TRBJ1-5	CASSPRSGSNQPQHF	TGTGCCAGCAGCCCCCGGAGCGGGAGCAATCAGCCCCAGCATTTT
NA	TRBV7-9	NA	TRBJ1-5	CASSPQGQAHQPQHF	TGTGCCAGCAGCCCCCAGGGCCAGGCTCACCAGCCCCAGCATTTT
NA	TRBV30	TRBD1	TRBJ2-4	CAWSSGTGGRNIQYF	TGTGCCTGGAGTTCCGGGACAGGGGGCAGAAACATTCAGTACTTC
NA	TRBV5-1	NA	TRBJ1-2	CASSAEGNYGYTF	TGCGCCAGCAGCGCCGAGGGCAACTATGGCTACACCTTC
many	TRBV7-8	NA	TRBJ2-7	CASSLGVEQYF	TGTGCCAGCAGCTTAGGCGTGGAGCAGTACTTC
NA	TRBV7-9	TRBD1	TRBJ1-1	CASRISGGPNTEAFF	TGTGCCAGCAGGATTTCAGGGGGCCCAAACACTGAAGCTTTCTTT
NA	TRBV7-2	TRBD1	TRBJ1-6	CASSFRQGGSPLHF	TGTGCCAGCAGCTTTAGACAGGGAGGATCACCCCTCCACTTT
NA	TRBV5-1	NA	TRBJ2-1	CASSLGGSQNEQFF	TGCGCCAGCAGCTTGGGTGGGAGCCAGAATGAGCAGTTCTTC
NA	TRBV6-2/TRBV6-3	NA	TRBJ1-6	CASSLKGQASSPLHF	TGTGCCAGCAGTTTGAAAGGTCAGGCCAGTTCACCCCTCCACTTT
NA	TRBV19	NA	TRBJ1-1	CARRGAVNHQDFF	TGTGCCAGGCGGGGGGCGGTCAACCACCAAGATTTCTTT
NA	TRBV30	TRBD1	TRBJ1-4	CAWSADRAQKLFF	TGTGCCTGGAGTGCCGACAGGGCTCAAAAACTGTTTTTT
few	TRBV6-5	NA	TRBJ1-6	CASRSSYNSPLHF	TGTGCCAGTCGGAGTTCCTATAATTCACCCCTCCACTTT
NA	TRBV19	TRBD1	TRBJ1-3	CASTPTGGRWSGNTIYF	TGTGCCAGTACACCGACAGGGGGAAGGTGGTCTGGAAACACCATATATTTT